These 30 T cell receptor beta chains came from one sample sequenced in a study of CD8+CD57+ T cells in acquired aplastic anemia (dated by TCRdb to the late 2010s). The sequencer was an Illumina HiSeq 2000. Genomic DNA served as template for TCR beta VDJ combination and CDR3 sequence profiling. The public sequencing data were trimmed at Q25 with fastp and processed into clonotypes with MiXCR by TCRdb, which kept only in-frame beta chains. Under each unique CDR3 protein, matching rows form one entry showing the most common genes and DNA. The sample yields some 410,000 distinct CDR3 sequences; 55% to 70% were counted once. Less than 4% of the sample lies in the top ten. Sequencing was performed on sorted CD4+, CD8+, or CD8+CD57+ T cells (not recorded which) from PBMCs. The receptors here all came from a human donor in good health, serving as a control.

The chain joins TRBV20-1 to TRBJ1-4; 8 bases are shared with TRBD1. Germline V gene data show CDR1 as DFQATT and CDR2 as SNEGSKA (reference sequence). There are 12 residues in the CDR3. The ends lost 5 bases at V and 15 bases at J; junction bases unmatched: 11. CDR3 region: CSAAGGTGNVFF. In DNA, the CDR3 is TGCAGTGCTGCAGGGGGCACTGGAAACGTGTTTTTT.

This chain joins TRBV29-1 and TRBJ2-5; 9 bases map to TRBD2. This CDR3 is built from 14 residues. Per germline, CDR1 SQVTM and CDR2 ANQGSEA. V lost 2 bases, J lost 1 base, and 2 bases stayed unmatched. The CDR3 spells CSVEKAGGQETQYF. The CDR3, as DNA: TGCAGCGTTGAAAAAGCGGGGGGCCAAGAGACCCAGTACTTC.

This clonotype was found once. V and J are TRBV10-3 and TRBJ1-1; the D gene is possibly TRBD1 (6 bases). The V end lost 1 base, the J end lost 0 bases, and 15 bases lay between the germline ends. This CDR3 contains 17 residues. Germline CDR1 is ENHRY and CDR2 is SYGVKD. For the CDR3, the DNA is TGTGCCATCAGTGAGTTTGAGGGGGGATCGGTGAACACTGAAGCTTTCTTT. Protein: CAISEFEGGSVNTEAFF.

On this clonotype: A much larger clone lies one base from this, so it may be a read error. The chain uses TRBV6-6 and TRBJ2-5, with TRBD1 as a possible D gene (5 bases). Germline lookup yields CDR1 MNHNY and CDR2 SVGAGI (reference sequence). The CDR3 is 13 amino acids. V lost 7 bases, J lost 5 bases, and 14 bases lay in between. Here the CDR3 reads CASKGSGMETQYF. The CDR3 DNA sequence: TGTGCCAGCAAAGGTTCAGGGATGGAGACCCAGTACTTC.

This clonotype was seen a handful of times. The chain links TRBV10-3 to TRBJ1-2; no firm D call. The CDR3 spans 14 residues. In germline, CDR1 is ENHRY, CDR2 SYGVKD. Trimming pared 3 bases from V and 8 bases from J, leaving 16 bases between. CDR3 nucleotides: TGTGCCATCAGTGAAGAGGGTACCGTCAGGGGCTACACCTTC. As protein: CAISEEGTVRGYTF.

This clonotype appeared a few times. The gene calls are TRBV7-9 and TRBJ1-2; 9 bases map to TRBD1. The CDR3 has 13 residues. CDR1 SEHNR and CDR2 FQNEAQ come from the germline V gene (reference sequence). Losses at the gene ends were 1 base for V and 7 bases for J; bases not matched to a gene: 1. CDR3 region: CASSLGDRVGYTF. DNA of the CDR3: TGTGCCAGCAGCTTAGGGGACAGGGTTGGCTACACCTTC.

Note on this clonotype: One end of the junction fails to match germline, which may point to a read error. This sequence joins TRBV6-2 or TRBV6-3 and TRBJ2-7; D may be TRBD1 (6 bases). Germline V gives CDR1 MNHEY, CDR2 SVGEGT. The CDR3 contains 14 residues. The DNA for the CDR3 is TGTGCCAACAGTGTAGCGATCAGGGGTACCGAGCAGTACTTC. Translation gives CANSVAIRGTEQYF.

With respect to this clonotype: A much more abundant neighbour one base away suggests this may be a read error. The chain is built from TRBV6-1 and TRBJ1-1; D unresolved. The CDR3 totals 14 residues. From germline, CDR1 is MNHNS and CDR2 SASEGT. The CDR3 DNA sequence: TGTGCCGGCAGCCTCCAGACGGAAAACACTGAAGCTTTCTTT. This translates into CAGSLQTENTEAFF.

For this clonotype: An end of the junction differs from the germline gene, which may be a read error. The chain couples TRBV5-5 to TRBJ2-7; D is ambiguous. This CDR3 has 14 amino acids. CDR1 is SGHKS, CDR2 YYEKEE, per germline (reference sequence). This CDR3 reads CATSSRDGEYEQYF. The CDR3, as DNA: TGTGCCACCAGCTCACGAGACGGAGAATACGAGCAGTACTTC.

This clonotype was seen a single time. The genes are TRBV7-8 and TRBJ1-2; D gene ambiguous. The CDR3 runs to 15 residues. Germline lookup yields CDR1 SGHVS and CDR2 FQNEAQ. Trimming took off 8 bases at V and 4 bases at J, with 20 bases between the two ends. For the CDR3, the DNA is TGTGCCAGCCGGCTAGCGAGCGGCGAGGCCTATGGCTACACCTTC. It is translated as CASRLASGEAYGYTF.

There are many counts of this clonotype. The J gene is TRBJ2-5, the V gene TRBV18; perhaps TRBD1 as D (5 bases). Trimming left V 3 bases short and J 4 bases short, with 9 bases between. This CDR3 has 13 amino acids. The V gene's germline CDR1 is KGHSH and CDR2 LQKENI. CDR3 protein: CASSPRQPETQYF. CDR3 in DNA: TGTGCCAGCTCACCCAGACAGCCAGAGACCCAGTACTTC.

The table lists this clonotype with many counts. The chain joins TRBV7-2 to TRBJ2-7, with D possibly matching TRBD1 (6 bases). In germline, CDR1 is SGHTA, CDR2 FQGNSA. V was pared by 3 bases and J by 2 bases, with 14 bases between. The CDR3 totals 15 residues. CDR3: CASSLASRGTYEQYF. CDR3 sequence (DNA): TGTGCCAGCAGCTTGGCCAGCAGGGGAACCTACGAGCAGTACTTC.

The sample holds many counts of this clonotype. The chain has TRBV29-1 and TRBJ2-2; D not certain. V was cut by 2 bases and J by 4 bases, with 8 bases left in between. CDR1 and CDR2 from the germline V gene are SQVTM and ANQGSEA. The CDR3 covers 13 residues. The CDR3 sequence: CSVENGRTGELFF. CDR3 nucleotides: TGCAGCGTTGAAAACGGGCGCACCGGGGAGCTGTTTTTT.

This clonotype was seen only a few times. The gene calls are TRBV5-1 and TRBJ2-7, with 15 bases lining up with TRBD2. This CDR3 has 13 residues. Germline lookup yields CDR1 SGHRS and CDR2 YFSETQ. Losses at the gene ends were 7 bases for V and 4 bases for J; bases not matched to a gene: 0. CDR3 sequence: CASGLAGGYEQYF. The CDR3 DNA reads as TGCGCCAGCGGACTAGCGGGAGGGTACGAGCAGTACTTC.

This clonotype has ten or more counts. The chain links TRBV19 to TRBJ2-7, with no clear D. Germline CDR1 is LNHDA and CDR2 is SQIVND (reference sequence). Trimming pared 3 bases from V and 2 bases from J, leaving 2 bases between. This CDR3 comprises 11 residues. CDR3 coding DNA: TGTGCCAGTAGTATCGCCTACGAGCAGTACTTC. Its translation is CASSIAYEQYF.

The rearrangement uses TRBV5-5 and TRBJ2-3; weak D call: TRBD1 (6 bases). CDR1 and CDR2 (germline): SGHKS, YYEKEE (reference sequence). Deletions cut 3 bases from V and 10 bases from J, with 15 bases between. The CDR3 loop spans 13 amino acids. The CDR3 loop is CASSSDSWLPQYF. Here the CDR3 DNA reads TGTGCCAGCAGCTCGGACAGCTGGTTGCCGCAGTATTTT.

The chain is built from TRBV5-5 and TRBJ1-2; D is perhaps TRBD1 (6 bases). The CDR3 has 14 amino acids. CDR1 SGHKS and CDR2 YYEKEE come from the germline V gene (reference sequence). Trimming shortened V by 5 bases and J by 8 bases, and 19 bases separated the two germline ends. The CDR3 sequence is CASSARQEGWGYTF. In DNA form, the CDR3 reads TGTGCCAGCAGTGCCCGACAGGAGGGATGGGGCTACACCTTC.

This clonotype is a singleton in its sample. The DNA for the CDR3 is TGTGCCAGCAGCACCACCCCCGGGGGCTCGGACATTCAGTACTTC. Amino acids: CASSTTPGGSDIQYF. The rearrangement joins TRBV5-4 to TRBJ2-4; D possibly matches TRBD1 or TRBD2 (6 bases each). Germline-derived CDR1 and CDR2 are SGHNT and YYREEE (reference sequence). The CDR3 has 15 amino acids. The V end lost 4 bases, the J end lost 8 bases, and 19 bases lay between the germline ends.

The chain links TRBV20-1 to TRBJ2-1; TRBD1 is a possible D gene (6 bases). Germline CDR1 is DFQATT and CDR2 is SNEGSKA (reference sequence). The CDR3 covers 16 residues. Trimming cost V 4 bases and J 2 bases, with 18 bases left between them. CDR3 sequence (DNA): TGCAGTGCTAAATTGGCACAGGGTATGACCTACAATGAGCAGTTCTTC. It codes for CSAKLAQGMTYNEQFF.

To note about this clonotype: This may be a read error, as it is one base from a much larger clone. The chain combines TRBV12-3 or TRBV12-4 with TRBJ2-7; 7 bases agree with TRBD1. This CDR3 has 15 residues. V lost 11 bases, J lost 0 bases, and 13 bases stayed unmatched. In DNA, the CDR3 is TGTGCCTGGAGTTTAATCGGGACAGACTCCTACGAGCAGTACTTC. It is translated as CAWSLIGTDSYEQYF.

This clonotype showed up just once. The V and J genes are TRBV7-2 and TRBJ2-7, with D possibly TRBD1 on 6 matching bases. Germline CDR1 reads SGHTA; CDR2 reads FQGNSA. Deletions cut 5 bases from V and 4 bases from J, with 12 bases between. The CDR3 has 13 amino acids. CDR3: CASSGATGYEQYF. CDR3 in DNA: TGTGCCAGCAGCGGAGCGACAGGTTACGAGCAGTACTTC.

This chain connects TRBV5-1 to TRBJ2-2; D is perhaps TRBD1 (5 bases). The V end lost 0 bases, the J end lost 10 bases, and 13 bases lay between the germline ends. The germline V gene encodes CDR1 SGHRS and CDR2 YFSETQ. The CDR3 sequence is 14 residues long. This CDR3 is CASSLALRGSELFF. The CDR3 DNA is TGCGCCAGCAGCTTGGCCCTTAGGGGCTCGGAGCTGTTTTTT.

This clonotype showed up many times. The chain recombines TRBV9 with TRBJ2-3; TRBD1 aligns across 9 bases. The CDR3 totals 13 residues. Germline lookup yields CDR1 SGDLS and CDR2 YYNGEE. V was clipped by 7 bases and J by 0 bases; unmatched bases: 0. The CDR3 DNA reads TGTGCCAGCGGGACAGGGAGCACAGATACGCAGTATTTT. It encodes CASGTGSTDTQYF.

This clonotype was detected only a few times. The chain carries TRBV19 and TRBJ2-5; 8 positions match TRBD1. The length of the CDR3 is 15 residues. Germline CDR1 and CDR2: LNHDA and SQIVND (reference sequence). J gave up 5 bases and V 2 bases, and 7 bases lay outside the gene matches. This chain's CDR3 is CASSIQGQGAETQYF. The CDR3 bases are TGTGCCAGTAGTATACAGGGGCAGGGGGCCGAGACCCAGTACTTC.

This clonotype was counted between two and nine times. The J gene is TRBJ2-3, the V gene TRBV19, with D perhaps given as TRBD1 or TRBD2 (5 bases each). The length of the CDR3 is 14 residues. V dropped 10 bases and J dropped 4 bases, with 18 bases sitting between them. Looked up from germline, CDR1 is LNHDA and CDR2 is SQIVND (reference sequence). CDR3 sequence (DNA): TGTGCCACTACTAGGATGGAAGGGGCAGATACGCAGTATTTT. Its protein is CATTRMEGADTQYF.

This chain joins TRBV11-2 and TRBJ2-1, with D unresolved. This CDR3 is built from 14 residues. Trimming shortened V by 3 bases and J by 5 bases, and 11 bases separated the two germline ends. Per the germline V gene, CDR1 is SGHAT and CDR2 is FQNNGV. The CDR3 nucleotides are TGTGCCAGCAGCTTGCCACAGTCCGACAATGAGCAGTTCTTC. It yields the protein CASSLPQSDNEQFF. The entire variable domain, with the rest obtained from reference TRBV11-2 and TRBJ2-1, is as follows: EAGVAQSPRYKIIEKRQSVAFWCNPISGHATLYWYQQILGQGPKLLIQFQNNGVVDDSQLPKDRFSAERLKGVDSTLKIQPAKLEDSAVYLCASSLPQSDNEQFFGPGTRLTVL.

In the case of this clonotype: At one of its ends the junction is not consistent with the germline gene, which may arise from a read error. The chain links TRBV7-8 to TRBJ2-2; 9 nucleotides agree with TRBD2. CDR1 is SGHVS and CDR2 is FQNEAQ in the germline V gene. The CDR3 loop spans 12 amino acids. The CDR3: CASSFSSGELLF. CDR3 bases: TGTGCCAGCAGCTTCTCTAGCGGGGAGCTGTTATTT.

CDR3 nucleotides: TGTGCCAGCAGCTTAGCAGAAAGCAATGGCTACACCTTC. Its translation is CASSLAESNGYTF. This sequence joins TRBV14 and TRBJ1-2; unclear D gene. V was pared by 5 bases and J by 6 bases, with 13 bases between. This CDR3 contains 13 residues. Germline V gene lookup returns CDR1 SGHDN and CDR2 FVKESK.

This clonotype was observed many times. The chain uses TRBV20-1 and TRBJ2-1; 9 nucleotides agree with TRBD2. After removal of 7 bases from V and 4 bases from J, the junction contained 5 bases not matched to a gene. The CDR3 covers 13 residues. Per the germline V gene, CDR1 is DFQATT and CDR2 is SNEGSKA (reference sequence). DNA for the CDR3: TGCAGTGTGCGGGGGGGCCTTTACAATGAGCAGTTCTTC. It is translated as CSVRGGLYNEQFF.

This chain links TRBV7-2 with TRBJ2-5; D unclear. This CDR3 has 13 residues. The V end was cut by 5 bases, the J end by 7 bases, with 14 bases between. Germline-derived CDR1 and CDR2 are SGHTA and FQGNSA. The CDR3 sequence: CASSPRPAGTQYF. CDR3 bases: TGTGCCAGCAGCCCAAGGCCGGCCGGGACCCAGTACTTC.